These 22 T cell receptor beta chains originate from one sample sequenced in a study of blood T cell repertoires in COVID-19. Sequencing was performed with immunoSEQ multiplex PCR; in TCRdb, only in-frame clones are kept and a portion is missing. This sample has some 190,000 clones; about four fifths occur once, and the top ten carry 7.8%. Sequencing used peripheral blood. The receptors originated from a woman over 75 with COVID-19, enrolled during active disease.

This sequence joins TRBV7-3 and TRBJ2-3, with D possibly matching TRBD2 (5 bases). This CDR3 region has 14 residues. CDR1 SGHTA and CDR2 FQGTGA come from the germline V gene. V gave up 2 bases and J gave up 3 bases, with 9 bases separating them. As DNA, the CDR3 is TGTGCCAGCAGCTTATTGGGAGAAACAGATACGCAGTATTTT. It yields the protein CASSLLGETDTQYF. Combining the CDR3 with reference TRBV7-3 and TRBJ2-3 gives the whole variable domain GAGVSQTPSNKVTEKGKYVELRCDPISGHTALYWYRQSLGQGPEFLIYFQGTGAADDSGLPNDRFFAVRPEGSVSTLKIQRTERGDSAVYLCASSLLGETDTQYFGPGTRLTVL.

The rearrangement links TRBV12-3 or TRBV12-4 to TRBJ1-1; D gene unclear. Deletions cut 2 bases from V and 4 bases from J, with 8 bases between. The CDR3 contains 13 residues. The CDR3 region has the DNA TGTGCCAGCAGTTTATTAGGAGCCACTGAAGCTTTCTTT. Translating gives CASSLLGATEAFF.

The chain is built from TRBV19 and TRBJ2-2; D is uncertain. The V end lost 5 bases, the J end lost 5 bases, and 6 bases lay between the germline ends. Germline V gives CDR1 LNHDA, CDR2 SQIVND (reference sequence). This CDR3 is 12 amino acids long. CDR3 loop: CASSPRTGELFF. Here the CDR3 DNA reads TGTGCCAGTAGTCCTAGGACCGGGGAGCTGTTTTTT.

The rearrangement uses TRBV9 and TRBJ1-3, with TRBD1 identical over 8 bases. Germline-derived CDR1 and CDR2 are SGDLS and YYNGEE. J gave up 4 bases and V 3 bases, and 6 bases lay outside the gene matches. This CDR3 has 15 residues. The CDR3 here is CASSAARDRGNTIYF. As DNA, the CDR3 is TGTGCCAGCAGCGCGGCCCGGGACAGGGGAAACACCATATATTTT.

This clone was seen more than once but under ten times. The V and J genes are TRBV5-8 and TRBJ1-2; D is unclear. The CDR3 is 16 amino acids. Germline-derived CDR1 and CDR2 are SGHTS and YDEGEE. V shed 1 base and J shed 0 bases, with 13 bases lying between them. The CDR3 reads CASSLFVPLANYGYTF. The CDR3 DNA is TGTGCCAGCAGCTTGTTCGTCCCGCTAGCTAACTATGGCTACACCTTC.

This rearrangement joins TRBV7-2 to TRBJ1-2, with TRBD1 matching over 11 bases. Germline CDR1 and CDR2: SGHTA and FQGNSA. The length of the CDR3 is 15 residues. V trimming: 3 bases; J trimming: 6 bases; junction bases outside the gene matches: 6. CDR3 region: CASSFRDRGEDGYTF. CDR3 bases: TGTGCCAGCAGCTTTCGGGACAGGGGGGAAGATGGCTACACCTTC.

The chain is built from TRBV2 and TRBJ1-1; D possibly corresponds to TRBD1 (5 bases). Trimming removed 7 bases from V and 5 bases from J, with 20 bases in between. Germline CDR1 reads SNHLY; CDR2 reads FYNNEI. This CDR3 is built from 15 residues. The CDR3 nucleotides read TGTGCCAGCACGAGGAATGGGGGGGAGCTAACTGAAGCTTTCTTT. Encoded protein: CASTRNGGELTEAFF.

In this sample, this clone turned up once. The chain carries TRBV5-1 and TRBJ1-5, with 8 bases aligning to TRBD1. After removal of 0 bases from V and 1 base from J, the junction contained 9 bases not matched to a gene. This CDR3 has 18 amino acids. Germline V lookup: CDR1 SGHRS, CDR2 YFSETQ. The CDR3 spells CASSLGVVAGGSNQPQHF. The CDR3 nucleotides read TGCGCCAGCAGCTTGGGAGTGGTTGCAGGGGGCAGCAATCAGCCCCAGCATTTT. Together with reference TRBV5-1 and TRBJ1-5, the CDR3 gives the full variable domain: KAGVTQTPRYLIKTRGQQVTLSCSPISGHRSVSWYQQTPGQGLQFLFEYFSETQRNKGNFPGRFSGRQFSNSRSEMNVSTLELGDSALYLCASSLGVVAGGSNQPQHFGDGTRLSIL.

The rearrangement links TRBV2 to TRBJ1-1, with no clear D. The V end was cut by 3 bases, the J end by 0 bases, with 5 bases between. The CDR3 is 13 residues long. Germline CDR1 is SNHLY and CDR2 is FYNNEI. CDR3 nucleotides: TGTGCCAGCAGTGATCAGGTGAACACTGAAGCTTTCTTT. Protein product: CASSDQVNTEAFF.

J is TRBJ1-3 and V is TRBV29-1, with D possibly TRBD1 on 5 matching bases. The CDR3 sequence is 13 residues long. V was trimmed by 7 bases and J by 6 bases, leaving 16 bases between them. CDR1 is SQVTM and CDR2 is ANQGSEA in the germline V gene. CDR3 protein: CSGSGGAENTIYF. The CDR3 region has the DNA TGCAGCGGCTCCGGAGGGGCTGAAAACACCATATATTTT.

This chain connects TRBV5-1 to TRBJ1-1, with 7 positions matching TRBD1. CDR3 size: 13 residues. The ends lost 3 bases at V and 4 bases at J; junction bases unmatched: 3. The germline gives CDR1 SGHRS, CDR2 YFSETQ. The CDR3 sequence is CASSSTGATEAFF. Written as DNA, the CDR3 is TGCGCCAGCAGCTCAACAGGGGCCACTGAAGCTTTCTTT.

The chain links TRBV7-2 to TRBJ1-2, with a tentative D call TRBD1 (6 bases). This CDR3 is built from 14 residues. V was pared by 5 bases and J by 2 bases, with 12 bases between. Germline loops: CDR1 SGHTA, CDR2 FQGNSA. The CDR3 sequence is CASSQGHQNYGYTF. The DNA of the CDR3 is TGTGCCAGCAGCCAGGGACACCAGAACTATGGCTACACCTTC.

This chain joins TRBV12-3 or TRBV12-4 and TRBJ1-6; D gene uncertain. The CDR3 spans 13 residues. The V and J ends lost 7 bases and 10 bases respectively, with 14 bases between them. For the CDR3, the DNA is TGTGCCAGCACCCGGGAAGGTAACTCACCCCTCCACTTT. It codes for CASTREGNSPLHF.

The rearrangement joins TRBV5-5 to TRBJ1-2; 9 nucleotides agree with TRBD1. CDR1 and CDR2 (germline): SGHKS, YYEKEE (reference sequence). V shed 5 bases, J shed 4 bases, and the junction held 9 bases outside the gene matches. The CDR3 covers 15 residues. The CDR3 region is CASRTPGQGTYGYTF. CDR3 DNA sequence: TGTGCCAGCAGGACTCCGGGACAGGGTACCTATGGCTACACCTTC. The whole variable domain, remainder taken from reference TRBV5-5 and TRBJ1-2, is DAGVTQSPTHLIKTRGQQVTLRCSPISGHKSVSWYQQVLGQGPQFIFQYYEKEERGRGNFPDRFSARQFPNYSSELNVNALLLGDSALYLCASRTPGQGTYGYTFGSGTRLTVV.

The V and J genes are TRBV10-1 and TRBJ2-3; D not resolved. CDR3 length equals 13 residues. V lost 4 bases and J lost 0, with 5 bases in between. CDR1 is WNHNN and CDR2 is SYGVQD in the germline V gene (reference sequence). This chain's CDR3 is CASSVTSTDTQYF. The DNA for the CDR3 is TGCGCCAGCAGTGTGACTAGCACAGATACGCAGTATTTT.

The V and J genes are TRBV9 and TRBJ2-1; 7 nucleotides agree with TRBD1. The CDR3 totals 15 residues. Trimming at V came to 0 bases and at J to 5 bases, leaving 5 bases not matched to a gene. Germline values: CDR1 SGDLS, CDR2 YYNGEE. This chain's CDR3 is CASSVGGGQNNEQFF. As DNA, the CDR3 is TGTGCCAGCAGCGTAGGAGGGGGCCAAAACAATGAGCAGTTCTTC.

Here the CDR3 reads CASSLQGGGTEAFF. CDR3 coding DNA: TGTGCCAGCTCACTTCAAGGGGGGGGGACTGAAGCTTTCTTT. V usage is TRBV18 and J usage is TRBJ1-1; D might be TRBD1 (6 bases). V gave up 4 bases and J gave up 5 bases, with 14 bases separating them. The CDR3 loop spans 14 amino acids. Germline CDR1 KGHSH, CDR2 LQKENI.

The chain links TRBV7-2 to TRBJ2-2, with 7 nucleotides matching TRBD1. CDR1 is SGHTA, CDR2 FQGNSA, per germline. The CDR3 is 14 amino acids. The J segment lost 8 bases and the V segment lost 2 bases, leaving 5 bases of the junction unmatched. The CDR3 DNA is TGTGCCAGCAGCTTAACCCCACAGGGGGGGGAGCTGTTTTTT. It is translated as CASSLTPQGGELFF.

The chain employs TRBV7-8 and TRBJ2-5; 11 nucleotides match TRBD2. There are 15 residues in the CDR3. Looked up from germline, CDR1 is SGHVS and CDR2 is FQNEAQ. Trimming cost V 6 bases and J 5 bases; bases outside gene matches: 8. DNA of the CDR3: TGTGCCAGCAGTCTCCGACTAGCGGGATGGGAGACCCAGTACTTC. Encoded protein: CASSLRLAGWETQYF.

This chain uses TRBV28 with TRBJ2-6; 9 nucleotides line up with TRBD2. The CDR3 runs 14 residues. Germline V gives CDR1 MDHEN, CDR2 SYDVKM. V was pared by 6 bases and J by 8 bases, with 5 bases of the junction left unmatched. The CDR3 nucleotides read TGTGCCAGCAGCCTCGCGGGGGGGTCCAACGTCCTGACTTTC. Protein: CASSLAGGSNVLTF.

The rearrangement links TRBV3-1 (or the pseudogene TRBV3-2) to TRBJ1-3, with a tentative D call TRBD1 (6 bases). V lost 4 bases, J lost 0 bases, and 16 bases lay in between. The CDR3 is 17 amino acids. Germline lookup yields CDR1 LGHDT and CDR2 YNNKEL (reference sequence). The CDR3 reads CASSPVTGTLSGNTIYF. DNA for the CDR3: TGTGCCAGCAGCCCGGTGACCGGGACACTCTCTGGAAACACCATATATTTT.

This rearrangement joins TRBV7-3 to TRBJ2-3; D unresolved. V was shortened by 3 bases and J by 4 bases, with 11 bases between the two germline ends. Germline V lookup: CDR1 SGHTA, CDR2 FQGTGA. The CDR3 spans 14 residues. CDR3 protein: CASSLNARADTQYF. CDR3 DNA sequence: TGTGCCAGCAGCTTGAACGCCCGGGCAGATACGCAGTATTTT.